The 29 T cell receptor beta chains listed next were all sequenced from one sample in a study of CD8+ T cells in alopecia areata. RNA was isolated and reverse transcribed to cDNA, the sequencing template. Data came from immunoSEQ multiplex PCR; TCRdb stores just in-frame clones and leaves some out. The sample shows about 190,000 clones, roughly 60% of them seen only once. The treatment here: oral pan-JAK inhibitor, 5-10 mg twice daily. Here the sequenced sample was CD4+ T cells sorted from blood, taken at week 24, from a patient treated with tofacitinib. The receptors originated from a human donor with alopecia areata.

This chain joins TRBV5-4 and TRBJ1-4; a weak D match, TRBD1 (5 bases). This CDR3 region has 14 residues. Trimming shortened V by 4 bases and J by 4 bases, and 11 bases separated the two germline ends. From germline, CDR1 is SGHNT and CDR2 YYREEE (reference sequence). In DNA form, the CDR3 reads TGTGCCAGCAGCCACGGGACTAATAATGAAAAACTGTTTTTT. Amino acid sequence: CASSHGTNNEKLFF.

The chain joins TRBV18 to TRBJ1-1; TRBD1 matches at 7 bases. The length of the CDR3 is 16 residues. Looked up from germline, CDR1 is KGHSH and CDR2 is LQKENI. The junction had 14 bases not matched to a gene; V was cut back by 6 bases and J by 4 bases. The CDR3 spells CASSRDRSSQGTEAFF. The CDR3 bases are TGTGCCAGCTCCCGGGACAGATCGTCCCAGGGCACTGAAGCTTTCTTT.

On this clone itself: Distinct nucleotide sequences in the sample also encode this CDR3. The chain links TRBV29-1 to TRBJ2-2; D is perhaps TRBD2 (5 bases). This CDR3 has 14 residues. V was cut by 4 bases and J by 0 bases, with 9 bases left in between. Per the germline V gene, CDR1 is SQVTM and CDR2 is ANQGSEA. The CDR3 spells CSVGSGTNTGELFF. DNA of the CDR3: TGCAGCGTTGGATCGGGGACGAACACCGGGGAGCTGTTTTTT.

This clone has only one observation. The rearrangement joins TRBV30 to TRBJ1-6; TRBD1 is a possible D gene (6 bases). The CDR3 contains 13 residues. Germline CDR1 is GTSNPN and CDR2 is SVGIG (reference sequence). Trimming left V 2 bases short and J 7 bases short, with 9 bases between. The CDR3 region is CAWSSRGNSPLHF. The CDR3 coding sequence is TGTGCCTGGAGTAGTAGGGGGAATTCACCCCTCCACTTT.

The CDR3 spells CASSLLALSSYNEQFF. In DNA, the CDR3 is TGTGCCAGCAGCTTATTGGCTCTTTCCTCCTACAATGAGCAGTTCTTC. The rearrangement joins TRBV11-2 to TRBJ2-1; D ambiguous. Trimming took 2 bases from V and 0 from J, leaving 11 bases between them. This CDR3 comprises 16 residues. CDR1 is SGHAT, CDR2 FQNNGV, per germline.

The rearrangement links TRBV4-1 to TRBJ1-1; no clear D. V shed 6 bases and J shed 0 bases, with 14 bases lying between them. CDR1 MGHRA and CDR2 YSYEKL come from the germline V gene. This CDR3 is 15 amino acids long. The CDR3 loop reads CASRRFGGMNTEAFF. CDR3 DNA: TGCGCCAGCAGACGATTCGGAGGAATGAACACTGAAGCTTTCTTT.

The genes are TRBV11-2 and TRBJ1-1; D gene unclear. CDR1 is SGHAT and CDR2 is FQNNGV in the germline V gene. There are 13 residues in the CDR3. Deletions cut 5 bases from V and 1 base from J, with 8 bases between. Here the CDR3 DNA reads TGTGCCAGCAGCCCAAAGTGGAACACTGAAGCTTTCTTT. It codes for CASSPKWNTEAFF.

The chain recombines TRBV11-2 with TRBJ2-2; tentatively, D is TRBD1 (5 bases). CDR3 length: 15 residues. Germline CDR1 is SGHAT and CDR2 is FQNNGV. V was trimmed by 3 bases and J by 3 bases, leaving 11 bases between them. In DNA form, the CDR3 reads TGTGCCAGCAGCTTCGGGCAGGGCTACACCGGGGAGCTGTTTTTT. Amino acids: CASSFGQGYTGELFF.

The chain has TRBV29-1 and TRBJ1-5, with D possibly matching TRBD1 (5 bases). Germline V gene lookup returns CDR1 SQVTM and CDR2 ANQGSEA. This CDR3 has 13 residues. V lost 4 bases and J lost 2, with 9 bases in between. The CDR3 DNA reads TGCAGCGTTGGGGGCAGGGGCAATCAGCCCCAGCATTTT. Encoded protein: CSVGGRGNQPQHF.

The V call is TRBV7-8, the J call TRBJ2-2; TRBD1 might be the D (6 bases). CDR3 length equals 16 residues. CDR1 SGHVS and CDR2 FQNEAQ come from the germline V gene. V dropped 5 bases and J dropped 0 bases, with 13 bases sitting between them. For the CDR3, the DNA is TGTGCCAGCAGCGCCCGACAGGACTCGAACACCGGGGAGCTGTTTTTT. Translating it yields CASSARQDSNTGELFF.

The J gene is TRBJ2-2, the V gene TRBV25-1; maybe TRBD1 (5 bases). Trimming took 0 bases from V and 4 from J, leaving 6 bases between them. In germline, CDR1 is MGHDK, CDR2 SYGVNS. The CDR3 extends over 14 amino acids. The CDR3 region has the DNA TGTGCCAGCAGTGAATACAGGGCCACCGGGGAGCTGTTTTTT. Translating gives CASSEYRATGELFF.

The rearrangement links TRBV6-5 to TRBJ2-2; D possibly corresponds to TRBD2 (6 bases). The length of the CDR3 is 13 residues. Looked up from germline, CDR1 is MNHEY and CDR2 is SVGAGI. V lost 10 bases, J lost 2 bases, and 11 bases lay in between. The CDR3: CATSDTNTGELFF. Written as DNA, the CDR3 is TGTGCCACTAGCGACACAAACACCGGGGAGCTGTTTTTT.

This clone was recorded a few times. The chain is built from TRBV5-6 and TRBJ1-1; D is unclear. CDR3 size: 15 residues. V lost 0 bases and J 3 bases, leaving 12 bases between the germline ends. CDR1 and CDR2 from the germline V gene are SGHDT and YYEEEE. The CDR3 loop is CASSLARKGYTEAFF. CDR3 nucleotide sequence: TGTGCCAGCAGCTTGGCTCGTAAAGGGTACACTGAAGCTTTCTTT.

As to this clone: The identical CDR3 is also encoded by other nucleotide sequences in the sample. The chain carries TRBV30 and TRBJ2-3; tentative D call: TRBD2 (5 bases). Germline V gene data show CDR1 as GTSNPN and CDR2 as SVGIG (reference sequence). Trimming shortened V by 2 bases and J by 4 bases, and 7 bases separated the two germline ends. The CDR3 length is 12 residues. The CDR3 nucleotides are TGTGCCTGGAGTACCGGGGCAGATACGCAGTATTTT. Amino acids: CAWSTGADTQYF.

The genes are TRBV29-1 and TRBJ2-7; D unresolved. The germline V and J ends were trimmed by 5 bases and 4 bases, with 12 bases remaining between them. The CDR3 is made up of 12 amino acids. Germline CDR1 and CDR2: SQVTM and ANQGSEA. CDR3 sequence (DNA): TGCAGCGTTCGGAACAGTGGTTACGAGCAGTACTTC. Protein product: CSVRNSGYEQYF.

The chain employs TRBV7-2 and TRBJ1-5; D not certain. The CDR3 consists of 12 residues. V lost 2 bases and J lost 9, with 8 bases in between. Germline lookup yields CDR1 SGHTA and CDR2 FQGNSA. The DNA for the CDR3 is TGTGCCAGCAGCTTACCGTTGGGGCCCCAGCATTTT. Encoded protein: CASSLPLGPQHF.

The V gene is TRBV5-1, the J gene TRBJ2-6; TRBD1 agrees at 8 bases. The CDR3 consists of 15 residues. V shed 6 bases, J shed 3 bases, and the junction held 5 bases outside the gene matches. The germline CDR1 and CDR2 sequences are SGHRS and YFSETQ. CDR3 sequence: CASTIQGDGANVLTF. The CDR3, as DNA: TGCGCCAGCACCATACAGGGGGATGGGGCCAACGTCCTGACTTTC.

The chain joins TRBV14 to TRBJ1-1, with unresolved D. The CDR3 sequence is 12 residues long. Germline V lookup: CDR1 SGHDN, CDR2 FVKESK. With 3 bases removed from V and 6 bases from J, the gap between germline ends came to 8 bases. CDR3 sequence (DNA): TGTGCCAGCAGCCAGGGATTGGCTGAAGCTTTCTTT. It encodes CASSQGLAEAFF. The complete variable domain, with remaining parts taken from reference TRBV14 and TRBJ1-1, reads EAGVTQFPSHSVIEKGQTVTLRCDPISGHDNLYWYRRVMGKEIKFLLHFVKESKQDESGMPNNRFLAERTGGTYSTLKVQPAELEDSGVYFCASSQGLAEAFFGQGTRLTVV.

This clone was found a few times. J is TRBJ1-4 and V is TRBV23-1, with 7 bases lining up with TRBD1. TRBV23-1 falls under the ORF class, with uncertain function. With 0 bases clipped from V and 11 bases from J, the junction kept 21 bases outside the gene matches. The CDR3 consists of 19 residues. The DNA of the CDR3 is TGCGCCAGCAGTCAATCGTTACCTGCGACAGGGCGAAAGGCTTGGAAACTGTTTTTT. It codes for CASSQSLPATGRKAWKLFF.

The V and J genes are TRBV29-1 and TRBJ1-1; TRBD1 might be the D (6 bases). CDR1 SQVTM and CDR2 ANQGSEA come from the germline V gene. V lost 4 bases, J lost 0 bases, and 9 bases lay in between. The CDR3 consists of 13 residues. CDR3 region: CSVVQGLNTEAFF. For the CDR3, the DNA is TGCAGCGTTGTTCAGGGGCTGAACACTGAAGCTTTCTTT.

The chain has TRBV5-6 and TRBJ1-2; 9 bases fit TRBD1. The trim removed 5 bases at V and 4 bases at J, leaving 6 bases unmatched. Germline loops: CDR1 SGHDT, CDR2 YYEEEE. The CDR3 totals 14 residues. In DNA, the CDR3 is TGTGCCAGCAGTTTGACAGGGGGAACCTATGGCTACACCTTC. Translating it yields CASSLTGGTYGYTF. Full variable domain (missing parts from reference TRBV5-6 and TRBJ1-2): DAGVTQSPTHLIKTRGQQVTLRCSPKSGHDTVSWYQQALGQGPQFIFQYYEEEERQRGNFPDRFSGHQFPNYSSELNVNALLLGDSALYLCASSLTGGTYGYTFGSGTRLTVV.

J is TRBJ2-1 and V is TRBV7-8; 11 nucleotides agree with TRBD2. With 5 bases clipped from V and 1 base from J, the junction kept 10 bases outside the gene matches. The CDR3 consists of 18 residues. Germline V gene data show CDR1 as SGHVS and CDR2 as FQNEAQ. This chain's CDR3 is CASSRTSGGLGSYNEQFF. The CDR3 DNA sequence: TGTGCCAGCAGCCGTACTAGCGGGGGTCTCGGTTCCTACAATGAGCAGTTCTTC. Based on the CDR3 plus reference TRBV7-8 and TRBJ2-1, the full variable domain is GAGVSQSPRYKVAKRGQDVALRCDPISGHVSLFWYQQALGQGPEFLTYFQNEAQLDKSGLPSDRFFAERPEGSVSTLKIQRTQQEDSAVYLCASSRTSGGLGSYNEQFFGPGTRLTVL.

Here the CDR3 DNA reads TGCAGCGTGTCCCGGGTGGTCATCGATATGGCTTTCTTT. It encodes CSVSRVVIDMAFF. The V gene is TRBV29-1, the J gene TRBJ1-1; no reliable D call. CDR1 and CDR2 from the germline V gene are SQVTM and ANQGSEA. V shed 6 bases and J shed 11 bases, with 22 bases lying between them. The CDR3 contains 13 residues.

The chain couples TRBV6-1 to TRBJ1-1; 9 bases are shared with TRBD1. Germline V gene data show CDR1 as MNHNS and CDR2 as SASEGT. This CDR3 contains 14 residues. Trimming took 0 bases from V and 7 from J; bases not matched to a gene: 3. CDR3 sequence: CASSEARQGDEAFF. CDR3 sequence (DNA): TGTGCCAGCAGTGAAGCGCGACAGGGGGATGAAGCTTTCTTT.

The chain is built from TRBV29-1 and TRBJ1-2, with TRBD1 matching over 12 bases. This CDR3 region has 14 residues. J gave up 8 bases and V 6 bases, and 10 bases lay outside the gene matches. CDR1 and CDR2 from the germline V gene are SQVTM and ANQGSEA. This chain's CDR3 is CSVASGQGAEGYTF. In nucleotides, the CDR3 is TGCAGCGTGGCCTCGGGACAGGGGGCGGAAGGCTACACCTTC.

This chain joins TRBV6-1 and TRBJ2-7; 7 positions agree with TRBD1. The CDR3 sequence is 18 residues long. The germline CDR1 and CDR2 sequences are MNHNS and SASEGT. V was pared by 0 bases and J by 0 bases, with 11 bases of the junction left unmatched. CDR3 DNA sequence: TGTGCCAGCAGTGAAGCCCTTTCTGGGACAGCGAGCTCCTACGAGCAGTACTTC. Translation: CASSEALSGTASSYEQYF.

This sequence joins TRBV29-1 and TRBJ2-5; unclear D gene. The CDR3 contains 14 residues. Germline CDR1 SQVTM, CDR2 ANQGSEA. Trimming took 6 bases from V and 4 from J, leaving 18 bases between them. The CDR3 is CSVSARRSSETQYF. The CDR3 region has the DNA TGCAGCGTGTCGGCGAGGAGAAGTTCAGAGACCCAGTACTTC.

The chain links TRBV20-1 to TRBJ2-1, with 7 nucleotides matching TRBD2. With V trimmed by 6 bases and J by 5 bases, 1 base remained unmatched. CDR3 length: 11 amino acids. Per germline, CDR1 DFQATT and CDR2 SNEGSKA (reference sequence). The CDR3 DNA sequence: TGCAGTGCAGGGACTAACAATGAGCAGTTCTTC. It yields the protein CSAGTNNEQFF.

The chain links TRBV7-2 to TRBJ2-2, with 7 positions matching TRBD1. The CDR3 has 14 amino acids. J gave up 1 base and V 8 bases, and 4 bases lay outside the gene matches. Looked up from germline, CDR1 is SGHTA and CDR2 is FQGNSA. The CDR3 region has the DNA TGTGCCAGCCTCCCAGGGGGGAACACCGGGGAGCTGTTTTTT. It yields the protein CASLPGGNTGELFF.